This T cell receptor beta chain was retrieved from a study of breast tumors, draining lymph nodes, adjacent tissues. Axillary draining lymph nodes of breast cancer patients supplied the node samples. The CDR3 spans 11 residues. Trimming removed 3 bases at V and 5 bases at J, with 3 bases between. Germline V gene data show CDR1 as SGHKS and CDR2 as YYEKEE (reference sequence). MiXCR, applied by TCRdb to the multiplex PCR reads, yields one record per CDR3 protein. The sample holds around 140,000 distinct CDR3 sequences, approximately 32% seen once. This clonotype was seen repeatedly, ten times or more. Source material: axillary lymph node tissue. This receptor was taken from a female donor with breast cancer. Some clones in this sample may be carry-over from other donors' samples. The genes are TRBV5-5 and TRBJ2-1; no clear D gene. The CDR3 DNA reads as TGTGCCAGCAGCTACGACAATGAGCAGTTCTTC. Encoded protein: CASSYDNEQFF.